The 31 T cell receptor beta chains reported below all come from one sample, sequenced in a study of CD8+ T cells in alopecia areata. Reverse transcription of extracted RNA yielded cDNA, which provided the sequencing template. The assay was immunoSEQ multiplex PCR, and TCRdb's table has in-frame clones only and misses some. The data show some 190,000 clones, with about three fifths seen just once and roughly 0.67% held by the top ten. The sample's treatment: oral pan-JAK inhibitor, 5-10 mg twice daily. Specimen: CD4+ T cells sorted from blood, collected at week 4, from a patient treated with tofacitinib. Source of these receptors: a human donor with alopecia areata.

The chain joins TRBV29-1 to TRBJ1-1; perhaps TRBD1 as D (5 bases). The CDR3 spans 13 residues. In germline, CDR1 is SQVTM, CDR2 ANQGSEA. V shed 7 bases and J shed 5 bases, with 17 bases lying between them. CDR3 residues: CSASAWGGTEAFF. The CDR3 DNA follows: TGCAGCGCCTCGGCTTGGGGGGGGACTGAAGCTTTCTTT.

V is TRBV18 and J is TRBJ2-5; 14 bases line up with TRBD2. V was clipped by 6 bases and J by 5 bases; unmatched bases: 8. Germline CDR1 is KGHSH and CDR2 is LQKENI. The CDR3 is 16 amino acids. CDR3 coding DNA: TGTGCCAGCTCCTACGGACTAGCGGGAGGCGGGGAGACCCAGTACTTC. Translated, it gives CASSYGLAGGGETQYF.

This clone was seen only a few times. V gene TRBV2 combines with J gene TRBJ1-5, with 8 positions matching TRBD1. With 1 base clipped from V and 6 bases from J, the junction kept 2 bases outside the gene matches. The CDR3 is 14 residues long. Per germline, CDR1 SNHLY and CDR2 FYNNEI. This chain's CDR3 is CASSEEGQGQPQHF. DNA of the CDR3: TGTGCCAGCAGTGAAGAAGGACAGGGTCAGCCCCAGCATTTT.

This clone was seen a handful of times. The rearrangement links TRBV7-2 to TRBJ2-1; perhaps TRBD2 as D (5 bases). Germline assignment: CDR1 SGHTA and CDR2 FQGNSA. This CDR3 is 15 amino acids long. Trimming took 4 bases from V and 7 from J, leaving 17 bases between them. CDR3: CASSSRAGNGNEQFF. The CDR3 DNA reads TGTGCCAGCAGCTCGAGGGCGGGTAATGGAAATGAGCAGTTCTTC.

This clone was seen once. The chain joins TRBV6-1 to TRBJ2-5; D unclear. Trimming left V 4 bases short and J 0 bases short, with 12 bases between. The CDR3 is 15 amino acids. Looked up from germline, CDR1 is MNHNS and CDR2 is SASEGT. CDR3 sequence reads: CASSGRSFDQETQYF. In DNA, the CDR3 is TGTGCCAGCAGTGGGCGGTCATTCGACCAAGAGACCCAGTACTTC.

Only a few counts were recorded for this clone. The junction and the germline gene differ at one end; a read error may be behind it. The gene calls are TRBV7-7 and TRBJ2-3; 9 nucleotides agree with TRBD2. This CDR3 has 15 amino acids. Germline V lookup: CDR1 SSHAT, CDR2 FNYEAQ (reference sequence). CDR3 residues: CASSLLAGITDTQYF. The CDR3 nucleotides read TGTGCTAGCAGCTTGCTAGCGGGAATAACAGATACGCAGTATTTT.

There are a few counts of this clone. This rearrangement joins TRBV29-1 to TRBJ2-7; 13 positions match TRBD2. V lost 1 base, J lost 1 base, and 1 base stayed unmatched. This CDR3 has 15 amino acids. CDR1 is SQVTM and CDR2 is ANQGSEA in the germline V gene. In nucleotides, the CDR3 is TGCAGCGTTGAAGGGACTAGCGGGAGTTCCTACGAGCAGTACTTC. Its protein product is CSVEGTSGSSYEQYF.

V gene TRBV7-2 combines with J gene TRBJ2-5; D is possibly TRBD1 (6 bases). The V end lost 5 bases, the J end lost 4 bases, and 11 bases lay between the germline ends. CDR1 and CDR2 from the germline V gene are SGHTA and FQGNSA. The CDR3 has 13 residues. The DNA for the CDR3 is TGTGCCAGCAGCCCAGTAGGGGGAGAGACCCAGTACTTC. This translates into CASSPVGGETQYF.

The rearrangement uses TRBV5-1 and TRBJ2-7, with a possible D match to TRBD1 (6 bases). The germline V gene has CDR1 SGHRS and CDR2 YFSETQ. Trimming pared 4 bases from V and 1 base from J, leaving 12 bases between. The CDR3 has 14 amino acids. The CDR3 loop is CASSRDTNSYEQYF. The DNA of the CDR3 is TGCGCCAGCAGCCGGGACACGAATTCCTACGAGCAGTACTTC.

The chain recombines TRBV5-1 with TRBJ2-3; D gene ambiguous. Germline CDR1 reads SGHRS; CDR2 reads YFSETQ. The CDR3 has 15 residues. Trimming left V 0 bases short and J 7 bases short, with 15 bases between. The CDR3 coding sequence is TGCGCCAGCAGCTTGGAATCCAATTCCGCAAATACGCAGTATTTT. Translation gives CASSLESNSANTQYF. Filled out from reference TRBV5-1 and TRBJ2-3, the complete variable domain reads KAGVTQTPRYLIKTRGQQVTLSCSPISGHRSVSWYQQTPGQGLQFLFEYFSETQRNKGNFPGRFSGRQFSNSRSEMNVSTLELGDSALYLCASSLESNSANTQYFGPGTRLTVL.

This clone was detected once. V is TRBV29-1 and J is TRBJ2-1, with 7 bases lining up with TRBD2. Looked up from germline, CDR1 is SQVTM and CDR2 is ANQGSEA. The junction had 5 bases not matched to a gene; V was cut back by 4 bases and J by 2 bases. The CDR3 spans 14 residues. The CDR3 DNA reads as TGCAGCGTTGGAGTTGGGGGGGCCTACAATGAGCAGTTCTTC. Its translation is CSVGVGGAYNEQFF.

The V and J genes are TRBV18 and TRBJ1-2; TRBD1 agrees at 7 bases. The CDR3 has 14 residues. Trimming at V came to 3 bases and at J to 4 bases, leaving 5 bases not matched to a gene. The germline V gene encodes CDR1 KGHSH and CDR2 LQKENI. The CDR3 here is CASSPGQRGYGYTF. The CDR3 DNA sequence: TGTGCCAGCTCACCGGGACAGAGAGGCTATGGCTACACCTTC.

This chain uses TRBV29-1 with TRBJ2-3, with 8 bases matching TRBD1. The CDR3 sequence is 16 residues long. Germline V gene data show CDR1 as SQVTM and CDR2 as ANQGSEA. V dropped 2 bases and J dropped 5; count of bases not matched to a gene: 12. The chain's CDR3 is CSVEMFQGAPKDTQYF. CDR3 in DNA: TGCAGCGTTGAAATGTTCCAGGGGGCCCCTAAAGATACGCAGTATTTT.

The chain has TRBV27 and TRBJ2-1; D is undetermined. CDR1 is MNHEY, CDR2 SMNVEV, per germline (reference sequence). CDR3 length equals 15 residues. V lost 8 bases and J 0 bases, leaving 14 bases between the germline ends. CDR3 nucleotide sequence: TGTGCCAGCGGCATCCCTGGCGGCTCCTACAATGAGCAGTTCTTC. Protein: CASGIPGGSYNEQFF.

The V call is TRBV29-1, the J call TRBJ2-7, with D possibly being TRBD1 (5 bases). From germline, CDR1 is SQVTM and CDR2 ANQGSEA. The CDR3 consists of 13 residues. V was cut by 4 bases and J by 2 bases, with 12 bases left in between. CDR3 region: CSVAREGAYEQYF. CDR3 sequence (DNA): TGCAGCGTTGCAAGGGAAGGGGCCTACGAGCAGTACTTC.

This rearrangement joins TRBV7-2 to TRBJ2-3, with TRBD2 as a possible D gene (6 bases). Between the trimmed V and J ends, which lost 8 bases and 8 bases, there was a span of 20 bases. There are 14 residues in the CDR3. Germline-derived CDR1 and CDR2 are SGHTA and FQGNSA. This CDR3 reads CASLERVGQGTQYF. CDR3 DNA: TGTGCCAGCTTGGAGCGGGTGGGGCAGGGTACGCAGTATTTT.

The CDR3, as DNA: TGTGCCTGGAATTTCAAGCGGGAGGGCGAGCAGTACTTC. Protein: CAWNFKREGEQYF. V is TRBV30 and J is TRBJ2-7; TRBD2 agrees at 10 bases. CDR3 length: 13 residues. The junction had 6 bases not matched to a gene; V was cut back by 4 bases and J by 6 bases. Germline CDR1 and CDR2: GTSNPN and SVGIG (reference sequence). Combining the CDR3 with reference TRBV30 and TRBJ2-7 gives the whole variable domain SQTIHQWPATLVQPVGSPLSLECTVEGTSNPNLYWYRQAAGRGLQLLFYSVGIGQISSEVPQNLSASRPQDRQFILSSKKLLLSDSGFYLCAWNFKREGEQYFGPGTRLTVT.

This rearrangement joins TRBV30 to TRBJ1-2, with D tentatively TRBD1 (6 bases). Germline lookup yields CDR1 GTSNPN and CDR2 SVGIG (reference sequence). This CDR3 is built from 13 residues. Trimming removed 7 bases at V and 8 bases at J, with 20 bases between. The CDR3 nucleotides are TGTGCCTCGACGGACAGCTACTTTGGAGGCTACACCTTC. It is translated as CASTDSYFGGYTF. The variable domain in full, completed from reference TRBV30 and TRBJ1-2, reads SQTIHQWPATLVQPVGSPLSLECTVEGTSNPNLYWYRQAAGRGLQLLFYSVGIGQISSEVPQNLSASRPQDRQFILSSKKLLLSDSGFYLCASTDSYFGGYTFGSGTRLTVV.

V and J are TRBV6-5 and TRBJ2-7; 8 bases agree with TRBD1. The CDR3 is 14 amino acids. Germline V gene data show CDR1 as MNHEY and CDR2 as SVGAGI. The V and J ends lost 7 bases and 2 bases, in that order; junction bases with no gene match: 7. The CDR3 loop is CASTRNRGTYEQYF. The CDR3 region has the DNA TGTGCCAGCACCCGGAACAGGGGGACCTACGAGCAGTACTTC.

This clone was seen only a few times. The chain has TRBV29-1 and TRBJ2-2, with TRBD2 matching 11 bases. The CDR3 length is 16 residues. Trimming at V came to 7 bases and at J to 8 bases, leaving 15 bases not matched to a gene. Looked up from germline, CDR1 is SQVTM and CDR2 is ANQGSEA. CDR3 sequence reads: CSARSGRDSSGGELFF. In DNA form, the CDR3 reads TGCAGCGCTCGTAGCGGGAGGGACTCTTCTGGGGGGGAGCTGTTTTTT.

This clone was recorded a few times. The V and J genes are TRBV27 and TRBJ2-1, with D perhaps TRBD2 (6 bases). CDR1 and CDR2 (germline): MNHEY, SMNVEV (reference sequence). V shed 3 bases and J shed 7 bases, with 10 bases lying between them. The CDR3 has 13 residues. The CDR3 loop is CASSLGRKNEQFF. As DNA, the CDR3 is TGTGCCAGCAGTTTGGGGAGGAAGAATGAGCAGTTCTTC.

The chain employs TRBV4-1 and TRBJ2-7; possible D gene TRBD2, 5 bases. The CDR3 is made up of 13 amino acids. V gave up 0 bases and J gave up 6 bases, with 9 bases separating them. Looked up from germline, CDR1 is MGHRA and CDR2 is YSYEKL. The CDR3 loop is CASSQESRGEQYF. CDR3 in DNA: TGCGCCAGCAGCCAAGAATCACGGGGCGAGCAGTACTTC.

This CDR3 reads CASSQDVQQETQYF. The CDR3 coding sequence is TGCGCCAGCAGCCAAGATGTGCAGCAAGAGACCCAGTACTTC. This chain joins TRBV4-3 and TRBJ2-5, with unresolved D. The germline V gene encodes CDR1 LGHNA and CDR2 YSLEER. Trimming stripped 0 bases from V and 2 bases from J, with 7 bases between. This CDR3 has 14 amino acids.

The rearrangement links TRBV4-1 to TRBJ2-7; D is possibly TRBD2 (5 bases). The V and J ends lost 0 bases and 2 bases respectively, with 11 bases between them. The V gene's germline CDR1 is MGHRA and CDR2 YSYEKL. This CDR3 has 15 residues. The CDR3 protein is CASSQDFSVTYEQYF. As DNA, the CDR3 is TGCGCCAGCAGCCAAGATTTTAGCGTTACCTACGAGCAGTACTTC.

This clone was seen a handful of times. The V gene is TRBV15, the J gene TRBJ2-3; D call uncertain. This CDR3 has 13 residues. V was clipped by 5 bases and J by 2 bases, with 8 bases between them. The germline V gene encodes CDR1 LNHNV and CDR2 YYDKDF (reference sequence). CDR3 DNA: TGTGCCACCAGCTCGTCCCCCACAGATACGCAGTATTTT. This codes for CATSSSPTDTQYF.

This clone was found a few times. In nucleotides, the CDR3 is TGCAGCGTTGGCCGGAGCACGGGGGGGGGCACTGAAGCTTTCTTT. This translates into CSVGRSTGGGTEAFF. The chain employs TRBV29-1 and TRBJ1-1; D possibly corresponds to TRBD1 (5 bases). Looked up from germline, CDR1 is SQVTM and CDR2 is ANQGSEA. The CDR3 spans 15 residues. V lost 4 bases to trimming and J lost 4 bases, with 19 bases between them. Variable domain in full (rest from reference TRBV29-1 and TRBJ1-1): SAVISQKPSRDICQRGTSLTIQCQVDSQVTMMFWYRQQPGQSLTLIATANQGSEATYESGFVIDKFPISRPNLTFSTLTVSNMSPEDSSIYLCSVGRSTGGGTEAFFGQGTRLTVV.

This chain connects TRBV7-9 to TRBJ2-3; D call uncertain. V gave up 4 bases and J gave up 4 bases, with 6 bases separating them. The CDR3 runs to 12 residues. Germline CDR1 reads SEHNR; CDR2 reads FQNEAQ (reference sequence). CDR3 amino acids: CASSSHPDTQYF. The CDR3 region has the DNA TGTGCCAGCAGCTCCCACCCAGATACGCAGTATTTT.

V gene TRBV15 combines with J gene TRBJ2-6; D is possibly TRBD1 (5 bases). Germline V lookup: CDR1 LNHNV, CDR2 YYDKDF (reference sequence). There are 14 residues in the CDR3. The V end lost 3 bases, the J end lost 2 bases, and 5 bases lay between the germline ends. As DNA, the CDR3 is TGTGCCACCAGCAGCAGGGCTGGGGCCAACGTCCTGACTTTC. Amino acid sequence: CATSSRAGANVLTF.

The rearrangement uses TRBV9 and TRBJ1-2; perhaps TRBD1 as D (5 bases). Trimming took 1 base from V and 6 from J, leaving 13 bases between them. Germline V gives CDR1 SGDLS, CDR2 YYNGEE. The CDR3 consists of 14 residues. For the CDR3, the DNA is TGTGCCAGCAGCGTACAGAGCGGGGGTGATGGCTACACCTTC. Amino acids: CASSVQSGGDGYTF.

The chain recombines TRBV5-1 with TRBJ2-4, with D unresolved. Trimming took 7 bases from V and 9 from J, leaving 14 bases between them. The CDR3 is 12 residues long. The V gene's germline CDR1 is SGHRS and CDR2 YFSETQ. In DNA form, the CDR3 reads TGCGCCAGCGCAGAGGACGGAAGCATTCAGTACTTC. Translated: CASAEDGSIQYF.

The V gene is TRBV28, the J gene TRBJ2-1, with 9 bases matching TRBD1. Germline V gene data show CDR1 as MDHEN and CDR2 as SYDVKM. This CDR3 has 17 amino acids. Losses at the gene ends were 4 bases for V and 5 bases for J; bases not matched to a gene: 12. The CDR3: CASSSPRDRAIDNEQFF. CDR3 in DNA: TGTGCCAGCAGTTCTCCCAGGGACAGGGCTATCGACAATGAGCAGTTCTTC.